This record looks at one TCR beta chain sequence and its context. Antigen unknown. With 0 bases removed from V and 2 bases from J, the gap between germline ends came to 16 bases. Germline assignment: CDR1 SGHDT and CDR2 YYEEEE. This CDR3 contains 17 residues. This record belongs to a study of cytomegalovirus exposure and HLA in healthy donors. On the study more broadly: Some 87 million unique TCRs from HLA-typed donors were held in an early release of data. Findings and caveats of the study: Certain indistinguishable V segments, among them TRBV6-2 and TRBV6-3, were excluded.

Both 60 Vbeta primers and 13 Jbeta primers went into the PCR. TCRdb keeps only in-frame clones here, not all; method: immunoSEQ multiplex PCR. The sample holds about 160,000 clones, about 79% seen once. The V call is TRBV5-6, the J call TRBJ2-3; possibly TRBD1 for D (5 bases). Source material: PBMCs. This clonotype originated in a woman aged 50 to 60 in good health and CMV-seropositive. CDR3 DNA: TGTGCCAGCAGCTTGGCCCGGCAGGGCAAGTTCACAGATACGCAGTATTTT. Translation: CASSLARQGKFTDTQYF.